These 21 T cell receptor beta chains share one sample of origin, sequenced in a study of OX40 agonist ivuxolimab in advanced cancers. The method was immunoSEQ multiplex PCR; TCRdb's version includes in-frame clones alone and lacks a portion of them. The table shows about 81,000 clones, with more than 75% occurring only once. This material consisted of CD4+ or CD8+ T cells sorted from blood, taken in a trial of the OX40 agonist ivuxolimab. These receptors were collected from an adult with an advanced solid tumor such as melanoma, head and neck, liver or kidney cancer.

As regards this clone: Since the CDR3 does not end with the conserved phenylalanine or tryptophan, this likely comes from a read error. This chain joins TRBV5-8 and TRBJ1-1; D is perhaps TRBD1 (6 bases). Germline assignment: CDR1 SGHTS and CDR2 YDEGEE. V lost 0 bases to trimming and J lost 0 bases, with 12 bases between them. The CDR3 loop spans 16 amino acids. The CDR3: CASSLGQGPMNTEAFL. CDR3 DNA sequence: TGTGCCAGCAGCTTGGGTCAGGGGCCCATGAACACTGAAGCTTTCCTT.

The chain uses TRBV9 and TRBJ1-2; 7 bases map to TRBD1. The CDR3 covers 12 residues. Trimming at V came to 0 bases and at J to 8 bases, leaving 1 base not matched to a gene. CDR1 and CDR2 (germline): SGDLS, YYNGEE. DNA for the CDR3: TGTGCCAGCAGCGTAGAGGGACAGGGCTACACCTTC. It is translated as CASSVEGQGYTF.

The CDR3: CASSFSGGYNSPLHF. For the CDR3, the DNA is TGTGCCAGCAGCTTCTCGGGGGGTTATAATTCACCCCTCCACTTT. J is TRBJ1-6 and V is TRBV5-6; tentative D call: TRBD1 (5 bases). There are 15 residues in the CDR3. V lost 2 bases and J 4 bases, leaving 10 bases between the germline ends. From germline, CDR1 is SGHDT and CDR2 YYEEEE.

J is TRBJ1-4 and V is TRBV7-8; D not certain. The V and J ends lost 1 base and 0 bases respectively, with 12 bases between them. CDR3 length: 17 amino acids. In germline, CDR1 is SGHVS, CDR2 FQNEAQ. The CDR3 spells CASSLVRSYATNEKLFF. CDR3 in DNA: TGTGCCAGCAGCTTAGTCAGGAGCTATGCAACTAATGAAAAACTGTTTTTT.

This clone was picked up a small number of times. The same CDR3 can be traced to other DNA sequences in this sample. The chain carries TRBV9 and TRBJ1-1; tentatively, D is TRBD1 (5 bases). Deletions cut 0 bases from V and 2 bases from J, with 8 bases between. The CDR3 has 14 residues. The germline V gene encodes CDR1 SGDLS and CDR2 YYNGEE. In DNA, the CDR3 is TGTGCCAGCAGCGTAGGACAGCTCAACACTGAAGCTTTCTTT. It codes for CASSVGQLNTEAFF.

The chain is built from TRBV5-1 and TRBJ1-1; TRBD1 might be the D (5 bases). The CDR3 consists of 14 residues. The ends were cut back, 4 bases at V and 2 bases at J, with 12 bases in the middle. The germline gives CDR1 SGHRS, CDR2 YFSETQ. In nucleotides, the CDR3 is TGCGCCAGCAGCCCGGGGCCAGGCAACACTGAAGCTTTCTTT. This sequence encodes CASSPGPGNTEAFF.

This clone was seen a single time. The chain couples TRBV5-1 to TRBJ2-1; tentatively, D is TRBD2 (7 bases). The CDR3 sequence is 15 residues long. In germline, CDR1 is SGHRS, CDR2 YFSETQ. The V gene lost 0 bases and the J gene lost 8 bases, with 15 bases spanning the gap. This CDR3 is CASSLAPRGAYEQFF. In nucleotides, the CDR3 is TGCGCCAGCAGCTTGGCCCCTCGGGGGGCGTATGAGCAGTTCTTC.

This sequence joins TRBV7-3 and TRBJ2-7, with D possibly being TRBD1 (6 bases). V was trimmed by 4 bases and J by 7 bases, leaving 20 bases between them. Germline V lookup: CDR1 SGHTA, CDR2 FQGTGA. This CDR3 contains 15 residues. CDR3 sequence: CASSSTVTGSGEQYF. The CDR3, as DNA: TGTGCCAGCAGCTCTACCGTTACAGGGTCCGGGGAGCAGTACTTC.

This rearrangement joins TRBV7-2 to TRBJ1-4; D call uncertain. Germline V CDR1 and CDR2: SGHTA, FQGNSA. Deletions cut 7 bases from V and 0 bases from J, with 9 bases between. The CDR3 is made up of 14 amino acids. The CDR3 is CASKQTPTNEKLFF. The CDR3 DNA follows: TGTGCCAGCAAACAGACCCCAACTAATGAAAAACTGTTTTTT.

V is TRBV27 and J is TRBJ1-5; 10 nucleotides match TRBD1. Germline V lookup: CDR1 MNHEY, CDR2 SMNVEV (reference sequence). The ends lost 5 bases at V and 5 bases at J; junction bases unmatched: 9. CDR3 length: 16 residues. The CDR3 spells CASSPRQGARYQPQHF. The CDR3 DNA follows: TGTGCCAGCAGTCCGAGACAGGGGGCGAGGTATCAGCCCCAGCATTTT.

The chain carries TRBV7-9 and TRBJ1-4; TRBD1 might be the D (5 bases). CDR3 length equals 14 residues. V lost 5 bases and J 7 bases, leaving 14 bases between the germline ends. CDR1 SEHNR and CDR2 FQNEAQ come from the germline V gene (reference sequence). The CDR3 region is CASSTRVLGEKLFF. In DNA form, the CDR3 reads TGTGCCAGCAGCACCAGGGTTTTGGGTGAAAAACTGTTTTTT.

Concerning this clone itself: One end of the junction varies from germline; a read error may be responsible. Within the sample, other DNA sequences also encode this same CDR3. J is TRBJ2-1 and V is TRBV28, with D possibly matching TRBD1 (6 bases). This CDR3 comprises 19 residues. CDR1 is MDHEN and CDR2 is SYDVKM in the germline V gene. The CDR3 nucleotides are TGTGCTAGCAGTTTCCTCTGGGGGCCAGACCTCAACTTGTACAATGAGCAGTTCTTC. It translates to CASSFLWGPDLNLYNEQFF.

The chain is built from TRBV18 and TRBJ2-7, with D uncertain. Between the trimmed V and J ends, which lost 6 bases and 2 bases, there was a span of 11 bases. This CDR3 has 13 residues. From germline, CDR1 is KGHSH and CDR2 LQKENI. The CDR3 spells CASSNGRTYEQYF. The CDR3 DNA is TGTGCCAGCTCCAACGGCCGAACCTACGAGCAGTACTTC.

The rearrangement joins TRBV7-2 to TRBJ2-7; D gene uncertain. The CDR3 loop spans 13 amino acids. Germline V gene sequence: CDR1 SGHTA, CDR2 FQGNSA. With 5 bases removed from V and 6 bases from J, the gap between germline ends came to 14 bases. The CDR3 sequence: CASSPLRSGEQYF. The CDR3, as DNA: TGTGCCAGCAGCCCCTTAAGATCTGGCGAGCAGTACTTC.

The chain couples TRBV10-3 to TRBJ2-1, with D possibly TRBD1 on 6 matching bases. From germline, CDR1 is ENHRY and CDR2 SYGVKD. V lost 0 bases and J lost 9, with 9 bases in between. This CDR3 is built from 13 residues. The CDR3 DNA reads as TGTGCCATCAGTGAGTCACAGGGCGGTGAGCAGTTCTTC. Residues: CAISESQGGEQFF.

V usage is TRBV18 and J usage is TRBJ1-5; the D gene is possibly TRBD1 (5 bases). The length of the CDR3 is 16 residues. In germline, CDR1 is KGHSH, CDR2 LQKENI. Trimming stripped 1 base from V and 5 bases from J, with 15 bases between. This CDR3 reads CASSPRSAGSDQPQHF. The CDR3 region has the DNA TGTGCCAGCTCACCACGTTCTGCAGGGTCAGATCAGCCCCAGCATTTT. Drawing the rest from reference TRBV18 and TRBJ1-5, the complete variable domain is NAGVMQNPRHLVRRRGQEARLRCSPMKGHSHVYWYRQLPEEGLKFMVYLQKENIIDESGMPKERFSAEFPKEGPSILRIQQVVRGDSAAYFCASSPRSAGSDQPQHFGDGTRLSIL.

The chain combines TRBV5-1 with TRBJ2-7; TRBD1 matches 9 bases. Germline CDR1 is SGHRS and CDR2 is YFSETQ. The J segment lost 0 bases and the V segment lost 5 bases, leaving 9 bases of the junction unmatched. The CDR3 consists of 16 residues. CDR3 region: CASSFSGTGSSYEQYF. For the CDR3, the DNA is TGCGCCAGCAGTTTCTCCGGGACAGGGAGCTCCTACGAGCAGTACTTC.

This clone was counted only a few times. The chain recombines TRBV7-2 with TRBJ2-7; unclear D gene. V was trimmed by 5 bases and J by 3 bases, leaving 5 bases between them. The V gene's germline CDR1 is SGHTA and CDR2 FQGNSA. This CDR3 contains 11 residues. The chain's CDR3 is CASSAYYEQYF. CDR3 DNA sequence: TGTGCCAGCAGCGCCTACTACGAGCAGTACTTC.

This clone is a singleton in its sample. V and J are TRBV7-9 and TRBJ1-4; 8 bases fit TRBD1. This CDR3 is 15 amino acids long. CDR1 SEHNR and CDR2 FQNEAQ come from the germline V gene (reference sequence). The V segment lost 5 bases and the J segment 6 bases; nucleotides outside the gene matches: 8. CDR3 bases: TGTGCCAGCAGCACCGACAGGGGAGAGGATGAAAAACTGTTTTTT. As protein: CASSTDRGEDEKLFF.

The chain employs TRBV15 and TRBJ2-3, with 7 bases fitting TRBD2. The CDR3 consists of 20 residues. V lost 3 bases and J lost 4; bases outside the gene matches: 22. The germline V gene has CDR1 LNHNV and CDR2 YYDKDF (reference sequence). This CDR3 is CATSRGPGLVGEKEADTQYF. CDR3 nucleotides: TGTGCCACCAGCAGGGGGCCCGGACTAGTGGGGGAGAAGGAAGCAGATACGCAGTATTTT.

This clone showed up just a few times. The J gene is TRBJ2-1, the V gene TRBV6-1; 9 nucleotides line up with TRBD1. CDR1 is MNHNS, CDR2 SASEGT, per germline. CDR3 length: 14 residues. The J segment lost 11 bases and the V segment lost 9 bases, leaving 14 bases of the junction unmatched. In nucleotides, the CDR3 is TGTGCCAGTACCTCTATCGATAACAGGGGGCAGCAGTTCTTC. Protein product: CASTSIDNRGQQFF.